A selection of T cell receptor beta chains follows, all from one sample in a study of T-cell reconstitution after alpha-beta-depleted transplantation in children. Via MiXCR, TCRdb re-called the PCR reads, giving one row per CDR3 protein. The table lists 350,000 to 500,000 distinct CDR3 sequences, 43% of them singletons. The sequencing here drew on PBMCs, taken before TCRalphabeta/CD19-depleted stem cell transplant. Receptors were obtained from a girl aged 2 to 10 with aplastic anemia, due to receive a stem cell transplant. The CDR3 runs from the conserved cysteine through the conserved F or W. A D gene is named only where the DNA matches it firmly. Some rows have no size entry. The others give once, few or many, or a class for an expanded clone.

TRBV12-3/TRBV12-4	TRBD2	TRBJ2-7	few	TGTGCCAGCAGTTTAGGAGCGGGATACGGCGAGCAGTACTTC	CASSLGAGYGEQYF
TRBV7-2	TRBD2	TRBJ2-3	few	TGTGCCAGCAGCTTAGCGAGTGGACTAGCGGGAGGGAGGCAGTATTTT	CASSLASGLAGGRQYF
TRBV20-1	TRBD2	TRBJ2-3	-	TGCAGTGCTAGAGATTACCGACCGACTAGCGGGAGCACAGATACGCAGTATTTT	CSARDYRPTSGSTDTQYF
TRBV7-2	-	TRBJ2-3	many	TGTGCCAGCAATTTCGGCGGCATACCAGGGGATACGCAGTATTTT	CASNFGGIPGDTQYF
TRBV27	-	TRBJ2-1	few	TGTGCCAGCAGTTGGGGGCCAAAAAATGAGCAGTTCTTC	CASSWGPKNEQFF
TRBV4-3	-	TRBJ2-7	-	TGCGCCAGCAGCCAAGATGCGGGGAACGAGCAGTACTTC	CASSQDAGNEQYF
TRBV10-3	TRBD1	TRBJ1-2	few	TGTGCCATCAGTGCCTCCGGGACAGGGGTTTTACTCACCTTC	CAISASGTGVLLTF
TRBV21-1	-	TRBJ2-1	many	TGTGCCAGCAGCAAGTGGCCTAGCGGGAGGGTTCAGTTCTTC	CASSKWPSGRVQFF
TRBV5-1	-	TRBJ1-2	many	TGCGCCAGCAGCTTGGCCGGGGGGCGCGGAGGCTACACCTTC	CASSLAGGRGGYTF
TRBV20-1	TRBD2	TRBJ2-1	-	TGCAGTACCCATGACGGGGGACTAGGGAAAAATGAGCAGTTCTTC	CSTHDGGLGKNEQFF
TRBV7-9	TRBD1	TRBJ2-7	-	TGTGCCAGCAGCGTCGGACAGGGGGGAACCTACGAGCAGTACTTC	CASSVGQGGTYEQYF
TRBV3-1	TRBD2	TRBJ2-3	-	TGTGCCAGCAGCCAAGATCCCCTAGCGGGGACCACAGATACGCAGTATTTT	CASSQDPLAGTTDTQYF
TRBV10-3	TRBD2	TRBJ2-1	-	TGTGCCATTGGGGACTACTCCTACAATGAGCAGTTCTTC	CAIGDYSYNEQFF
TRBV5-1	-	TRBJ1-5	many	TGCGCCAGCAGCTTGGGAGGGAGGATTGGCAATCAGCCCCAGCATTTT	CASSLGGRIGNQPQHF
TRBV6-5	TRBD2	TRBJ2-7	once	TGTGCCAGCAGTTACGACAGGCTTGCGGGGGGGCCCCCCTACGAGCAGTACTTC	CASSYDRLAGGPPYEQYF
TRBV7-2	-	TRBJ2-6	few	TGTGCCAGCAGCTCCCCGGGCCATAGCTCTGGGGCCAACGTCCTGACTTTC	CASSSPGHSSGANVLTF
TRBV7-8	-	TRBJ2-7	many	TGTGCCAGCAGCCCCTCGGGGGCTAGTACTCACGAGCAGTACTTC	CASSPSGASTHEQYF
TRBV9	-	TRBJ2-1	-	TGTGCCAGCAGCGTAGAAGAGGCTGATGAGCAGTTCTTC	CASSVEEADEQFF
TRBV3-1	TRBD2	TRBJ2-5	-	TGTGCCAGCAGCCGAACCACTCTAGCGGTCCCGGAGACCCAGTACTTC	CASSRTTLAVPETQYF
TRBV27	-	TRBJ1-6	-	TGTGCCAGCGGGTCCCTCTCCTGGTATAGGTCACCCCTCCACTTT	CASGSLSWYRSPLHF
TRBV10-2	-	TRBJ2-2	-	TGCGCCAGCAGTGAGGTGGGGACCTCGTTCACCGGGGAGCTGTTTTTT	CASSEVGTSFTGELFF
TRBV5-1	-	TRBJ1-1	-	TGCGCCAGCAGGGCCAATGTGGGTGGTGTGAACACTGAAGCTTTCTTT	CASRANVGGVNTEAFF
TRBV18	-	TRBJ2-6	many	TGTGCCAGCTCATCCAGAGGGTTAGGGGCCAACGTCCTGACTTTC	CASSSRGLGANVLTF
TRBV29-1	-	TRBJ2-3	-	TGCAGCGTGGGGGTCCAGTATTTT	CSVGVQYF